This T cell receptor beta chain came from a study of regulatory T cells in long-lasting Graves disease (dated by TCRdb to the early 2020s). Broadly, across the study: Newly diagnosed Graves' disease patients had taken antithyroid drugs for less than 3 months. A total of roughly 33 samples were covered by TCR sequencing, comprising around 13 persistent and around 20 newly diagnosed Graves' disease patients. The study was conducted in China and was registered as a clinical trial. Peripheral blood TCR sequencing and RNA sequencing compared persistent Graves' disease patients with newly diagnosed Graves' disease patients. Study-wide findings and limitations: Compared with newly diagnosed patients, patients with persistent Graves' disease had lower TCR Shannon entropy and fewer highly expanded clones, which suggests clonal expansion. Persistent disease showed preferential use of TRBV28, TRBJ1-2 and TRBJ2-5, whereas newly diagnosed disease favored TRBV20-1 and TRBJ2-1. The small sample size was acknowledged by the authors as a limitation that may reduce accuracy. Peripheral blood alone was examined, since thyroid tissue, which constituted the primary lesion, could not be accessed. Persistent patients shared more public clonotypes among themselves (under 3,000) than newly diagnosed patients did (approximately 970). Only the TCR beta chain was sequenced and analyzed.

CDR1 and CDR2, per the germline V gene, are MDHEN and SYDVKM. The cysteine opens and the phenylalanine closes a CDR3 of 15 amino acids. The DNA shown is the 45-base CDR3, in frame from base 1. V is cut back by 5 bases and J by 5 bases, with 6 bases in the junction unmatched. The time point label here, explained by the study, means: newly diagnosed GD, antithyroid drugs for less than 3 months. For both TCR sequencing and RNA sequencing, RNA was extracted from PBMCs using TRIzol. The diagnosis of Graves' disease was made according to American Thyroid Association guidelines. Patients for the study were recruited at an endocrinology department in Xi'an, China. From each patient, approximately 10 milliliters of peripheral blood was collected into an EDTA anticoagulant tube. Ficoll Paque Plus density gradient separation was used to isolate PBMCs, and no additional T cell sorting was done. An Agilent 2100 Bioanalyzer and agarose gel were used to check RNA quality, while a NanoDrop 2000 measured RNA concentration.

Libraries were made using multiplex PCR. The sequencing machine was an Illumina HiSeq 4000. CDR3 regions were amplified by Arm-PCR with iRepertoire HTBI primers to construct TCR beta libraries. PCR products were gel purified before sequencing. For the original study's pipeline: Across samples, roughly 60 TRBV and 13 to 15 TRBJ segments were identified and used for gene usage analysis of CDR3 amino acid clonotypes. Filtered high-quality paired reads were merged into contigs using COPE and FqMerger. BLAST was used to align contigs to IMGT TRBV, TRBD and TRBJ reference genes, and CDR3 was defined according to IMGT. Highly expanded clones were defined as clonotypes with a frequency above 0.1%. Shannon entropy served as the measure of repertoire diversity, while the Gini coefficient captured V-J evenness. A clonotype was considered public if more than one individual shared it. TCRdb trimmed public reads at Q25 via fastp, called clones via MiXCR and kept in-frame beta chains. Rows merge per CDR3 protein into single entries with the most common DNA and genes. These V and J calls are TCRdb output, not the study's own analysis. The sample table contains 350,000 to 500,000 distinct CDR3 sequences; only one count was recorded for 13% to 15% of them. The ten largest make up roughly 15% of the sample.

This clonotype was counted many times. It lacks a known antigen. Within one base of it there is no much larger clone, and no base qualities were kept. These data are also associated with another study on T cells in Graves' hyperthyroidism and ophthalmopathy. The second investigation adds: Stable Graves' hyperthyroidism was defined as no progression to ophthalmopathy during 18 months of follow-up. Hyperthyroidism patients were newly diagnosed, had a disease duration of under 2 months, and were aged 18 to 65 years. Patients with uncontrolled infections, other autoimmune diseases, pregnancy or lactation were excluded. Diagnoses relied on clinical symptoms, serum thyroxine and TRAb, thyroid ultrasound and orbital computed tomography. A first-round RT-PCR of the TCR CDR3 used the HTBI primer set with the Qiagen OneStep RT-PCR kit. Most expanded thyroid clonotypes (frequency above 0.001) were also detected in blood, a finding suggesting that blood repertoires may reflect thyroid immune responses. Ophthalmopathy was separated from stable hyperthyroidism by a 13 V-J signature model, with approximately 89% sensitivity and roughly 81% specificity obtained in cross-validation and 80%/75% obtained in testing. In validation, progression to ophthalmopathy was predicted by the model with 70.59% sensitivity and 72% to 80% specificity, a median of about 6.8 months before onset. To identify distinguishing TCR V-J signatures, a discovery cohort of some 100 patients was used, comprising some 45 with Graves' ophthalmopathy and roughly 60 with stable Graves' hyperthyroidism. Prospective prediction of ophthalmopathy was tested in an independent validation cohort consisting of 18 hyperthyroidism patients and around 17 patients who later progressed to ophthalmopathy. The 75 to 100 discovery patients were divided at random into training and test sets in a 7:3 ratio. Thyroid tissue and blood T-cell repertoires from several Graves' hyperthyroidism patients were also compared in the study. Once sampling was done, hyperthyroidism patients were given methimazole at a starting dose of 30 mg daily, whereas ophthalmopathy patients were given high-dose intravenous methylprednisolone. Libraries were constructed in a second round of multiplex PCR, after which size selection and purification were performed. Sequencing of the libraries was done on an Illumina HiSeq2000 using paired-end 100 bp reads. SOAPnuke was used to process the raw data, with reads discarded if the reads contained adapters or uncalled bases, had a mean Phred below 15, or lacked an exact constant-primer or identifier match. High-quality paired reads were merged using COPE v1.2.5, and each unique nucleotide sequence was defined as a clonotype. MiTCR v1.1 was used to align clonotypes to the IMGT TRBV, TRBD and TRBJ reference segments. The analysis included only V-J combinations with a frequency above 0.0001, which together covered about 99% of the repertoires. The TCS score was defined as the ratio of F50 (clonal expansion) to E x V (chaos), calculated using BLOSUM62-based TCRdist between CDR3 peptides within each V-J. Welch's t-statistics and random forest reduced 500 to 550 V-J features to roughly 13, which were used in a naive Bayes classifier (R e1071). No statistical method was used to set the sample size in advance, and investigators knew the group allocation. TCR Vbeta CDR3 sequencing of 120 to 150 peripheral blood samples (more than 40 ophthalmopathy, under 80 hyperthyroidism and approximately 17 progressor patients) is reported in the paper.

In this chain, TRBV28 is recombined with TRBJ2-3; TRBD2 fits 11 bases in the junction. The sequence was obtained from a woman aged 50 to 60 with Graves disease. Donor details come from another sample of the same person, matched by shared clones. The sequences come from peripheral blood mononuclear cells (PBMCs), collected at new diagnosis, from a patient treated with antithyroid drugs. The encoded CDR3 is CASSLMTSGIDTQYF. The sequence in DNA is TGTGCCAGCAGTCTCATGACTAGCGGGATAGATACGCAGTATTTT.